This TCR beta chain was captured in a study of CD8 T cells in ankylosing spondylitis. Points from the study as a whole: A TCR beta motif made of 7 to 9 highly homologous variants seemed typical of ankylosing spondylitis blood. There was reportedly significant enrichment of clones that were disease-linked in matched ankylosing spondylitis synovial fluid. In reactive arthritis synovial fluid and blood, some motif variants had been reported before.

This CDR3 has 12 residues. Germline values: CDR1 SNHLY, CDR2 FYNNEI. V was pared by 6 bases and J by 3 bases, with 9 bases between. Libraries for TCR beta were made by quantitative 5'-RACE with molecular barcodes. In TCRdb, the 5' RACE reads were re-called with MiXCR into one record per CDR3 protein. The sample has 750,000 to 850,000 distinct CDR3 sequences; around 11% are singletons. This clonotype was seen more than once but under ten times. As yet, its antigen is unknown. A read error is the likely source, as a far larger clone sits one nucleotide away. The chain is built from TRBV2 and TRBJ2-7, with D perhaps matching TRBD1 (6 bases). This clonotype originated in a male donor with ankylosing spondylitis. Material: blood, either unsorted or a sorted T cell fraction (not recorded which). The CDR3, as DNA: TGTGCCAGCAGATTGGACAGCTACGAGCAGTACTTC. This translates into CASRLDSYEQYF.